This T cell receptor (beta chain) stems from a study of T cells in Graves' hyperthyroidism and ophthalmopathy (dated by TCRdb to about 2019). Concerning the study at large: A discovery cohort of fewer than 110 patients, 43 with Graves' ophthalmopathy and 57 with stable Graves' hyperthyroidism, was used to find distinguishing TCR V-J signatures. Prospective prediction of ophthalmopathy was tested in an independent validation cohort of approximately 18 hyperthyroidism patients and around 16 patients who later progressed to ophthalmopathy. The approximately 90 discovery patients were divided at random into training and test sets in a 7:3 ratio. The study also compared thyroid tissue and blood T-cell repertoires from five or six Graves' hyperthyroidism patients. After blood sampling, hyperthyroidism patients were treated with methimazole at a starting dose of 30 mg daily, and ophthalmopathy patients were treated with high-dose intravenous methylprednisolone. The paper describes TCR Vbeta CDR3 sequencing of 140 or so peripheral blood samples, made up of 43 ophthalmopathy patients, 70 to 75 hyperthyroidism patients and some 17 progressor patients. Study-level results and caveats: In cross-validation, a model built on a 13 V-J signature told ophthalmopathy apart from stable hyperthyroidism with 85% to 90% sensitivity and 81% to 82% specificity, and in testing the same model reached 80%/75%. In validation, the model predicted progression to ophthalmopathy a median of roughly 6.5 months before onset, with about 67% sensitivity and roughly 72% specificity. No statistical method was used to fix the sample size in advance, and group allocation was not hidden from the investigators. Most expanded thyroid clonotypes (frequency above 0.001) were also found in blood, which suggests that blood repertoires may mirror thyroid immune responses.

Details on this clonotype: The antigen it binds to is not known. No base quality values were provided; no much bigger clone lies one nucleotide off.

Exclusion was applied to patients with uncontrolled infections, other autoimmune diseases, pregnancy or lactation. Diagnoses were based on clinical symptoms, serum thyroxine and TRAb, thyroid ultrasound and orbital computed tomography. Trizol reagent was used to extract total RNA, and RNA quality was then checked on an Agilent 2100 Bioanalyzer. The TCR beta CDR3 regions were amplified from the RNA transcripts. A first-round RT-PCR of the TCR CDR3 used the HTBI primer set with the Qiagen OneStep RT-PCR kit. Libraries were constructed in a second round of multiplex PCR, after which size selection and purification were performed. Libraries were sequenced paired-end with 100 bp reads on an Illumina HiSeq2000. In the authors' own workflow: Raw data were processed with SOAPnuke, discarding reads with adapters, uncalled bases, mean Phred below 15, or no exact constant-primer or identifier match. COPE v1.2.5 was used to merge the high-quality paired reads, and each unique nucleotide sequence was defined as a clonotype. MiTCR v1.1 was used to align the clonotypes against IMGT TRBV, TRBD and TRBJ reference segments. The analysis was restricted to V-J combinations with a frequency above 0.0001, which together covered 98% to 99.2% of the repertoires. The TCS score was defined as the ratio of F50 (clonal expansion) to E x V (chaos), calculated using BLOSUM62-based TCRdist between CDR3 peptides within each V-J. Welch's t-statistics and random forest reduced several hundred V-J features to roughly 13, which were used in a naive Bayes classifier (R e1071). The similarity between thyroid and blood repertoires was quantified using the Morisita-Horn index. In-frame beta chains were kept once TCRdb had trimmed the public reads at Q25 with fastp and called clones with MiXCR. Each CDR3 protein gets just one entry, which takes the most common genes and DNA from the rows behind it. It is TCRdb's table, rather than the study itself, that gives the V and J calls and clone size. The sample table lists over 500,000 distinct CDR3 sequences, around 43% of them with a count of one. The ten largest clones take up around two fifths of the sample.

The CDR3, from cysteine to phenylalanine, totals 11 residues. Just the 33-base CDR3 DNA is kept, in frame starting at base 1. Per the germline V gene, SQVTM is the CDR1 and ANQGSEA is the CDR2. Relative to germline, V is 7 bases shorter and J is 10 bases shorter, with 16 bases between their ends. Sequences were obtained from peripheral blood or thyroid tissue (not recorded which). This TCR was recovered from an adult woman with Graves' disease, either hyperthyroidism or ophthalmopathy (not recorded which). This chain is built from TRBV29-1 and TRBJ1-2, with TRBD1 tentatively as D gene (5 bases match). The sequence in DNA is TGCAGCGCGACAGATGCCTTCTTCTACACCTTC. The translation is CSATDAFFYTF. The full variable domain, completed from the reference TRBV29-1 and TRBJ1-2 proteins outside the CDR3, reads SAVISQKPSRDICQRGTSLTIQCQVDSQVTMMFWYRQQPGQSLTLIATANQGSEATYESGFVIDKFPISRPNLTFSTLTVSNMSPEDSSIYLCSATDAFFYTFGSGTRLTVV.